This TCR beta chain appears in the sequencing data of a study of cytomegalovirus exposure and HLA in healthy donors. Overall study findings and caveats: HLA alleles were associated with around 17,000 TCR beta sequences in a later analysis at 0.05 false discovery rate.

The PCR had 60 Vbeta and 13 Jbeta primers. Sequenced by immunoSEQ multiplex PCR; TCRdb stores in-frame clones only, minus some. The data contain some 160,000 clones, approximately 68% of them singletons. For this clone: Its antigen is still unknown.

These donors, healthy bone marrow donors, were studied. The specimen sequenced was PBMCs. This clonotype was obtained from a man aged 40-49 years in good health and CMV-seronegative.

The CDR3 protein is CASSSQGSGTIYF. DNA for the CDR3: TGTGCCAGCAGCTCACAGGGCTCTGGCACCATATATTTT. The rearrangement uses TRBV13 and TRBJ1-3; possibly TRBD1 for D (6 bases). With 4 bases removed from V and 9 bases from J, the gap between germline ends came to 13 bases. The CDR3 contains 13 residues. In germline, CDR1 is PRHDT, CDR2 FYEKMQ (reference sequence).